These 21 T cell receptor beta chains originate from one sample sequenced in a study of shared clonotypes between healthy human individuals. Sequenced by immunoSEQ multiplex PCR; TCRdb stores in-frame clones only, minus some. The sample has about 820,000 clones; more than 85% are singletons. Naive-designated CD8 cells lacked CD45RO, were positively enriched for CCR7, and omitted terminally differentiated effector memory CD45RA+ cells. The sequenced material came from naive CD8+ T cells sorted from blood. These receptors came from a young man in good health.

V is TRBV6-1 and J is TRBJ1-3; 8 bases agree with TRBD1. This CDR3 has 16 residues. The trim removed 0 bases at V and 6 bases at J, leaving 7 bases unmatched. From germline, CDR1 is MNHNS and CDR2 SASEGT. CDR3 sequence (DNA): TGTGCCAGCAGTGAAGCCCTGACAGGGGTGGAAAACACCATATATTTT. Protein product: CASSEALTGVENTIYF.

The chain's CDR3 is CASSSRDRSSYEQYF. CDR3 DNA: TGTGCCAGCAGCTCCCGGGACAGAAGCTCCTACGAGCAGTACTTC. This chain uses TRBV7-9 with TRBJ2-7, with TRBD1 matching over 7 bases. The germline V gene encodes CDR1 SEHNR and CDR2 FQNEAQ (reference sequence). The CDR3 loop spans 15 amino acids. Trimming removed 4 bases from V and 0 bases from J; junction bases left unmatched: 6.

This clone has just one count. This sequence joins TRBV11-2 and TRBJ2-1, with 12 positions matching TRBD2. The ends lost 6 bases at V and 8 bases at J; junction bases unmatched: 8. Germline V gene sequence: CDR1 SGHAT, CDR2 FQNNGV. The CDR3 consists of 15 residues. This CDR3 is CASSSTSGSLDEQFF. Here the CDR3 DNA reads TGTGCCAGCAGTTCGACTAGCGGGAGTTTGGATGAGCAGTTCTTC.

In the case of this clone: The same CDR3 is also encoded by other DNA sequences in this sample. CDR3 in amino acids: CASSVAGTEETQYF. CDR3 bases: TGTGCCAGCAGCGTAGCAGGGACCGAGGAGACCCAGTACTTC. The rearrangement joins TRBV9 to TRBJ2-5; TRBD1 or TRBD2 may be the D gene (5 bases each). This CDR3 contains 14 residues. CDR1 and CDR2 from the germline V gene are SGDLS and YYNGEE. Trimming pared 0 bases from V and 5 bases from J, leaving 11 bases between.

This clone appeared once. J is TRBJ1-2 and V is TRBV5-1; TRBD1 agrees at 10 bases. V lost 0 bases to trimming and J lost 4 bases; unmatched junction nucleotides: 3. The CDR3 covers 15 residues. In germline, CDR1 is SGHRS, CDR2 YFSETQ. Here the CDR3 reads CASSLEGQGFYGYTF. As DNA, the CDR3 is TGCGCCAGCAGCTTGGAGGGACAGGGGTTCTATGGCTACACCTTC.

The chain uses TRBV4-1 and TRBJ2-7; D unclear. Germline CDR1 is MGHRA and CDR2 is YSYEKL. V lost 0 bases and J lost 2, with 11 bases in between. CDR3 length: 15 residues. The CDR3 reads CASSQDSERAYEQYF. The CDR3 nucleotides read TGCGCCAGCAGCCAAGACTCGGAAAGAGCCTACGAGCAGTACTTC.

CDR3 bases: TGTGCCAGTAGTATAGAGGGACAGGGGGGCACTGGGGCCAACGTCCTGACTTTC. Translating it yields CASSIEGQGGTGANVLTF. V is TRBV19 and J is TRBJ2-6, with TRBD1 matching over 11 bases. Trimming at V came to 0 bases and at J to 2 bases, leaving 3 bases not matched to a gene. The length of the CDR3 is 18 residues. Germline V gene sequence: CDR1 LNHDA, CDR2 SQIVND (reference sequence). Supplemented by reference TRBV19 and TRBJ2-6, the full variable domain reads DGGITQSPKYLFRKEGQNVTLSCEQNLNHDAMYWYRQDPGQGLRLIYYSQIVNDFQKGDIAEGYSVSREKKESFPLTVTSAQKNPTAFYLCASSIEGQGGTGANVLTFGAGSRLTVL.

The chain has TRBV4-1 and TRBJ1-2, with 10 nucleotides matching TRBD1. This CDR3 region has 16 residues. Germline CDR1 MGHRA, CDR2 YSYEKL. J was trimmed by 6 bases and V by 1 base; bases with no gene match: 8. The CDR3 bases are TGCGCCAGCAGCCAAGTCGGCGGGACAGGGGAACATGGCTACACCTTC. This gives the protein CASSQVGGTGEHGYTF.

The sample holds one count of this clone. CDR3 protein: CASSGGLAGGPGTDTQYF. The CDR3 nucleotides read TGTGCCAGCAGCGGAGGACTAGCGGGAGGGCCTGGCACAGATACGCAGTATTTT. The chain carries TRBV5-4 and TRBJ2-3, with 15 bases matching TRBD2. The V segment lost 4 bases and the J segment 1 base; nucleotides outside the gene matches: 7. The germline V gene has CDR1 SGHNT and CDR2 YYREEE (reference sequence). This CDR3 comprises 18 residues.

The chain uses TRBV11-3 and TRBJ1-3, with 10 positions matching TRBD1. The CDR3 is made up of 19 amino acids. The trim removed 5 bases at V and 0 bases at J, leaving 13 bases unmatched. Germline lookup yields CDR1 SGHNT and CDR2 YENEEA. In nucleotides, the CDR3 is TGTGCCAGCAGCCCTCCGGACAGGGGGAAAGGGGGCTCTGGAAACACCATATATTTT. As protein: CASSPPDRGKGGSGNTIYF. Variable domain in full (rest from reference TRBV11-3 and TRBJ1-3): EAGVVQSPRYKIIEKKQPVAFWCNPISGHNTLYWYLQNLGQGPELLIRYENEEAVDDSQLPKDRFSAERLKGVDSTLKIQPAELGDSAVYLCASSPPDRGKGGSGNTIYFGEGSWLTVV.

The V call is TRBV5-4, the J call TRBJ2-1; 7 nucleotides line up with TRBD2. V was clipped by 1 base and J by 3 bases; unmatched bases: 4. The germline V gene has CDR1 SGHNT and CDR2 YYREEE (reference sequence). This CDR3 region has 15 residues. CDR3 residues: CASSLLADNYNEQFF. CDR3 DNA: TGTGCCAGCAGCTTGCTAGCGGACAACTACAATGAGCAGTTCTTC. Together with reference TRBV5-4 and TRBJ2-1, the CDR3 gives the full variable domain: ETGVTQSPTHLIKTRGQQVTLRCSSQSGHNTVSWYQQALGQGPQFIFQYYREEENGRGNFPPRFSGLQFPNYSSELNVNALELDDSALYLCASSLLADNYNEQFFGPGTRLTVL.

V usage is TRBV7-9 and J usage is TRBJ2-5, with D perhaps TRBD1 or TRBD2 (5 bases each). V lost 1 base to trimming and J lost 4 bases, with 7 bases between them. The CDR3 is made up of 13 amino acids. Germline CDR1 is SEHNR and CDR2 is FQNEAQ (reference sequence). Written as DNA, the CDR3 is TGTGCCAGCAGCTTAGGAGGGACAGAGACCCAGTACTTC. Protein: CASSLGGTETQYF.

This chain uses TRBV9 with TRBJ2-5; 13 positions agree with TRBD2. The CDR3 runs to 17 residues. Germline values: CDR1 SGDLS, CDR2 YYNGEE. J lost 1 base, V lost 4 bases, and 7 bases had no gene match. The chain's CDR3 is CASSPRGLAGSQETQYF. Written as DNA, the CDR3 is TGTGCCAGCAGCCCCCGGGGACTAGCGGGATCCCAAGAGACCCAGTACTTC.

The J gene is TRBJ1-1, the V gene TRBV2; D remains unclear. The CDR3 is 14 amino acids. Germline V gives CDR1 SNHLY, CDR2 FYNNEI. The germline V and J ends were trimmed by 6 bases and 0 bases, with 11 bases remaining between them. The DNA for the CDR3 is TGTGCCAGCAGACCGGGGTTCATGAACACTGAAGCTTTCTTT. It yields the protein CASRPGFMNTEAFF.

The chain's CDR3 is CASSTGTSNYNEQFF. The CDR3 region has the DNA TGTGCCAGCAGTACGGGGACAAGCAACTACAATGAGCAGTTCTTC. The gene calls are TRBV6-5 and TRBJ2-1; TRBD1 is a possible D gene (6 bases). The CDR3 is 15 amino acids. V was clipped by 5 bases and J by 3 bases, with 14 bases between them. The germline V gene has CDR1 MNHEY and CDR2 SVGAGI.

This chain connects TRBV10-3 to TRBJ2-5, with D hard to call. Germline V gives CDR1 ENHRY, CDR2 SYGVKD. The CDR3 is 16 residues long. Trimming left V 2 bases short and J 4 bases short, with 17 bases between. The CDR3 DNA reads TGTGCCATCAGTGAGCCAACCGAGACGAAAGGAGAGACCCAGTACTTC. Translated, it gives CAISEPTETKGETQYF.

The CDR3 DNA sequence: TGTGCCAGCACCGTAGGACAGGGGGTGGGGGAGCAGTACTTC. As protein: CASTVGQGVGEQYF. The chain joins TRBV6-5 to TRBJ2-7; 10 nucleotides line up with TRBD1. The V gene end was trimmed by 7 bases and the J gene end by 7 bases; junction bases not matched to a gene: 10. Germline CDR1 is MNHEY and CDR2 is SVGAGI. This CDR3 is 14 amino acids long.

This clone turned up a few times. The chain carries TRBV27 and TRBJ1-5; unclear D gene. This CDR3 has 13 residues. V was clipped by 0 bases and J by 6 bases, with 6 bases between them. CDR1 is MNHEY and CDR2 is SMNVEV in the germline V gene (reference sequence). The CDR3 here is CASSLSPVQPQHF. The CDR3 region has the DNA TGTGCCAGCAGTTTATCTCCCGTTCAGCCCCAGCATTTT.

The rearrangement joins TRBV6-6 to TRBJ2-5; D is possibly TRBD1 or TRBD2 (5 bases each). Germline loops: CDR1 MNHNY, CDR2 SVGAGI (reference sequence). The germline V and J ends were trimmed by 7 bases and 1 base, with 16 bases remaining between them. This CDR3 region has 15 residues. The CDR3 sequence is CASTPGDAGQETQYF. For the CDR3, the DNA is TGTGCCAGCACTCCCGGGGACGCCGGCCAAGAGACCCAGTACTTC.

This clone was counted a few times. The CDR3 DNA sequence: TGTGCCAGCAGCTTAAATGATGGGGGTGAGCAGTTCTTC. This translates into CASSLNDGGEQFF. This rearrangement joins TRBV7-9 to TRBJ2-1, with D possibly being TRBD1 or TRBD2 (5 bases each). Germline CDR1 and CDR2: SEHNR and FQNEAQ (reference sequence). The CDR3 runs to 13 residues. Between the trimmed V and J ends, which lost 2 bases and 9 bases, there was a span of 11 bases.

This chain joins TRBV30 and TRBJ2-5; perhaps TRBD1 as D (6 bases). With 2 bases removed from V and 4 bases from J, the gap between germline ends came to 14 bases. CDR3 length: 14 residues. Germline V gene sequence: CDR1 GTSNPN, CDR2 SVGIG (reference sequence). DNA of the CDR3: TGTGCCTGGAGTTCAGGGGCGCGAGGAGAGACCCAGTACTTC. Translated: CAWSSGARGETQYF.